Below, 24 T cell receptor beta chains from the same sample are listed, as sequenced in a study of identical twins. TCRdb called the 5' RACE reads again in MiXCR, with one record for every CDR3 protein. This table has approximately 470,000 distinct CDR3 sequences, 11% to 15% appearing once. The sample also formed part of further work on yellow fever vaccine responses in identical twins.

Sequencing used CD4+ T cells sorted from blood. These receptors were obtained from a woman under 30 in good health.

The chain employs TRBV9 and TRBJ1-2; 7 bases match TRBD1. The length of the CDR3 is 14 residues. The germline CDR1 and CDR2 sequences are SGDLS and YYNGEE. V shed 0 bases and J 4 bases; nucleotides not matched to a gene: 3. The CDR3 loop is CASSVDRGPYGYTF. CDR3 sequence (DNA): TGTGCCAGCAGCGTAGACAGGGGTCCCTATGGCTACACCTTC.

This clonotype was seen ten or more times. V gene TRBV29-1 combines with J gene TRBJ1-1, with TRBD1 matching over 8 bases. The CDR3 is 13 residues long. CDR1 SQVTM and CDR2 ANQGSEA come from the germline V gene. Trimming at V came to 2 bases and at J to 4 bases, leaving 3 bases not matched to a gene. CDR3 coding DNA: TGCAGCGTTGAACCCCAGGGGGCCACTGAAGCTTTCTTT. This translates into CSVEPQGATEAFF.

The chain joins TRBV2 to TRBJ1-2, with 11 bases matching TRBD1. Germline V CDR1 and CDR2: SNHLY, FYNNEI. With 6 bases clipped from V and 4 bases from J, the junction kept 4 bases outside the gene matches. The CDR3 totals 14 residues. The CDR3 DNA sequence: TGTGCCAGCAGGGGGGACAGGGGGGCCTATGGCTACACCTTC. Amino acids: CASRGDRGAYGYTF. The full variable domain, rest sourced from reference TRBV2 and TRBJ1-2, is EPEVTQTPSHQVTQMGQEVILRCVPISNHLYFYWYRQILGQKVEFLVSFYNNEISEKSEIFDDQFSVERPDGSNFTLKIRSTKLEDSAMYFCASRGDRGAYGYTFGSGTRLTVV.

The rearrangement joins TRBV10-3 to TRBJ2-2; 10 bases map to TRBD2. CDR1 and CDR2 from the germline V gene are ENHRY and SYGVKD. V gave up 5 bases and J gave up 6 bases; unmatched junction bases: 3. The CDR3 sequence is 14 residues long. For the CDR3, the DNA is TGTGCCATCAGTCGAGCGGGGGGGGCCGGGGAGCTGTTTTTT. Translated, it gives CAISRAGGAGELFF.

In its sample, this clonotype was seen many times. The chain carries TRBV29-1 and TRBJ2-1, with a tentative D call TRBD1 (5 bases). CDR1 is SQVTM, CDR2 ANQGSEA, per germline. Deletions cut 7 bases from V and 3 bases from J, with 13 bases between. The length of the CDR3 is 13 residues. The CDR3 nucleotides are TGCAGCGCCCGGGCTCAGGGCTACAATGAGCAGTTCTTC. Its translation: CSARAQGYNEQFF.

The gene calls are TRBV2 and TRBJ1-5; D ambiguous. The CDR3 is made up of 14 amino acids. Germline V gives CDR1 SNHLY, CDR2 FYNNEI. The ends were cut back, 2 bases at V and 0 bases at J, with 5 bases in the middle. The CDR3 nucleotides are TGTGCCAGCAGTGAACGGATTAGCAATCAGCCCCAGCATTTT. Translated, it gives CASSERISNQPQHF.

The chain employs TRBV24-1 and TRBJ1-5; D may be TRBD1 (5 bases). Per germline, CDR1 KGHDR and CDR2 SFDVKD. The CDR3 consists of 13 residues. Trimming removed 4 bases from V and 4 bases from J, with 7 bases in between. CDR3 sequence: CATSESGNQPQHF. The CDR3 DNA reads as TGTGCCACCAGTGAATCAGGGAATCAGCCCCAGCATTTT.

This clonotype occurred a few times. CDR3 protein: CSVLRQQGNTDTQYF. CDR3 DNA: TGCAGCGTCCTTAGGCAACAGGGAAACACAGATACGCAGTATTTT. The chain is built from TRBV29-1 and TRBJ2-3, with D possibly matching TRBD1 (6 bases). Germline values: CDR1 SQVTM, CDR2 ANQGSEA. V gave up 6 bases and J gave up 2 bases, with 18 bases separating them. The CDR3 runs to 15 residues.

This clonotype occurred a few times. CDR3 DNA sequence: TGTGCCAGCAGTTACGGGACCGGGGACCAGTACTTC. Translating it yields CASSYGTGDQYF. The rearrangement uses TRBV6-6 and TRBJ2-5; D possibly matches TRBD1 or TRBD2 (5 bases each). V was shortened by 2 bases and J by 10 bases, with 11 bases between the two germline ends. The V gene's germline CDR1 is MNHNY and CDR2 SVGAGI (reference sequence). This CDR3 contains 12 residues.

This clonotype was seen a handful of times. The chain links TRBV28 to TRBJ2-3; 10 nucleotides line up with TRBD2. Per germline, CDR1 MDHEN and CDR2 SYDVKM. CDR3 size: 18 residues. V was clipped by 2 bases and J by 2 bases; unmatched bases: 10. The CDR3 spells CASSLITSGMKVTDTQYF. CDR3 bases: TGTGCCAGCAGTTTAATCACTAGCGGGATGAAAGTCACAGATACGCAGTATTTT.

A note on this clonotype: This may arise from a read error, as a much more abundant clone is one base away. The chain employs TRBV29-1 and TRBJ2-2; possibly TRBD1 for D (6 bases). The germline gives CDR1 SQVTM, CDR2 ANQGSEA. This CDR3 is 15 amino acids long. The CDR3 DNA sequence: TGCAGCGTTCGAACAGGGATCCTCGATACCGAGGAGCTGTTTTTT. Amino acids: CSVRTGILDTEELFF.

The chain combines TRBV30 with TRBJ2-7; D remains ambiguous. Trimming took off 1 base at V and 3 bases at J, with 10 bases between the two ends. Germline V CDR1 and CDR2: GTSNPN, SVGIG (reference sequence). The length of the CDR3 is 13 residues. The CDR3 loop is CAWSASHLYEQYF. The CDR3 DNA follows: TGTGCCTGGAGTGCCTCCCACCTCTACGAGCAGTACTTC. The full variable domain, in which reference TRBV30 and TRBJ2-7 provide the parts outside the CDR3, is SQTIHQWPATLVQPVGSPLSLECTVEGTSNPNLYWYRQAAGRGLQLLFYSVGIGQISSEVPQNLSASRPQDRQFILSSKKLLLSDSGFYLCAWSASHLYEQYFGPGTRLTVT.

The sample holds many counts of this clonotype. This sequence joins TRBV7-9 and TRBJ2-7; 10 positions match TRBD1. The CDR3 is made up of 16 amino acids. Germline lookup yields CDR1 SEHNR and CDR2 FQNEAQ (reference sequence). V was clipped by 1 base and J by 2 bases; unmatched bases: 5. This CDR3 reads CASSLGTGGIPYEQYF. CDR3 bases: TGTGCCAGCAGCTTAGGGACAGGGGGGATACCCTACGAGCAGTACTTC. Full variable domain (missing parts from reference TRBV7-9 and TRBJ2-7): DTGVSQNPRHKITKRGQNVTFRCDPISEHNRLYWYRQTLGQGPEFLTYFQNEAQLEKSRLLSDRFSAERPKGSFSTLEIQRTEQGDSAMYLCASSLGTGGIPYEQYFGPGTRLTVT.

For the CDR3, the DNA is TGTGCCAGCAGCTGCCATGGGGGTTACGGGCCCATAACTAGCACAGATACGCAGTATTTT. This gives the protein CASSCHGGYGPITSTDTQYF. J is TRBJ2-3 and V is TRBV5-4, with D possibly being TRBD1 or TRBD2 (5 bases each). Trimming removed 3 bases from V and 0 bases from J, with 26 bases in between. This CDR3 region has 20 residues. CDR1 and CDR2 from the germline V gene are SGHNT and YYREEE (reference sequence).

The chain carries TRBV11-3 and TRBJ2-2, with 8 bases fitting TRBD2. Per germline, CDR1 SGHNT and CDR2 YENEEA. This CDR3 is built from 15 residues. The junction had 6 bases not matched to a gene; V was cut back by 4 bases and J by 5 bases. CDR3 region: CASSYSGKGTGELFF. The CDR3 nucleotides are TGTGCCAGCAGCTATAGCGGGAAGGGAACCGGGGAGCTGTTTTTT.

This clonotype has a handful of counts. The CDR3 region is CAWSGEGSYGYTF. CDR3 DNA: TGTGCCTGGAGTGGGGAGGGGTCATATGGCTACACCTTC. This chain connects TRBV30 to TRBJ1-2; D is possibly TRBD1 (5 bases). The CDR3 is made up of 13 amino acids. V gave up 1 base and J gave up 5 bases, with 11 bases separating them. Germline V gene lookup returns CDR1 GTSNPN and CDR2 SVGIG (reference sequence).

This clonotype was recorded a few times. This sequence joins TRBV20-1 and TRBJ1-5, with D maybe TRBD1 (6 bases). The CDR3 totals 14 residues. Germline CDR1 and CDR2: DFQATT and SNEGSKA (reference sequence). The V gene lost 0 bases and the J gene lost 6 bases, with 12 bases spanning the gap. The CDR3 loop is CSAREGTLGQPQHF. CDR3 nucleotides: TGCAGTGCTAGAGAGGGGACATTAGGTCAGCCCCAGCATTTT.

V and J are TRBV20-1 and TRBJ2-7; 11 bases line up with TRBD2. The CDR3 sequence is 14 residues long. Germline V CDR1 and CDR2: DFQATT, SNEGSKA (reference sequence). The trim removed 5 bases at V and 4 bases at J, leaving 7 bases unmatched. The CDR3 DNA follows: TGCAGTGCTTCTATAGCGGGAGGGGGATACGAGCAGTACTTC. Its translation is CSASIAGGGYEQYF.

This clonotype came up a few times. This chain uses TRBV12-3 or TRBV12-4 with TRBJ2-1; D possibly corresponds to TRBD1 (6 bases). V lost 7 bases and J lost 6, with 19 bases in between. This CDR3 is 15 amino acids long. DNA of the CDR3: TGTGCCAGCACCATAGGGACAAGTTCGGCCAATGAGCAGTTCTTC. It translates to CASTIGTSSANEQFF.

The chain employs TRBV5-1 and TRBJ2-1; 9 bases are a match to TRBD1. Germline CDR1 reads SGHRS; CDR2 reads YFSETQ. The CDR3 consists of 15 residues. Unmatched junction bases numbered 5, after V lost 5 bases and J lost 2 bases. DNA of the CDR3: TGCGCCAGCAGAAATACAGGGGGCCCCTACAATGAGCAGTTCTTC. It yields the protein CASRNTGGPYNEQFF.

The chain couples TRBV25-1 to TRBJ2-6, with D possibly being TRBD1 (5 bases). V shed 5 bases and J shed 0 bases, with 11 bases lying between them. There are 16 residues in the CDR3. CDR1 is MGHDK and CDR2 is SYGVNS in the germline V gene. CDR3 in DNA: TGTGCCAGCAGTCCCCAGGGTGGCTCTGGGGCCAACGTCCTGACTTTC. It yields the protein CASSPQGGSGANVLTF.

This clonotype was observed a handful of times. V is TRBV5-1 and J is TRBJ2-1; D perhaps matches TRBD1 (5 bases). CDR3 length: 15 amino acids. Trimming shortened V by 0 bases and J by 2 bases, and 9 bases separated the two germline ends. In germline, CDR1 is SGHRS, CDR2 YFSETQ. The CDR3 sequence is CASSLGTRAYNEQFF. Here the CDR3 DNA reads TGCGCCAGCAGCTTGGGGACAAGGGCCTACAATGAGCAGTTCTTC.

This chain links TRBV2 with TRBJ2-1; D gene uncertain. This CDR3 is 11 amino acids long. Trimming removed 1 base at V and 15 bases at J, with 10 bases between. CDR1 and CDR2 from the germline V gene are SNHLY and FYNNEI. CDR3 bases: TGTGCCAGCAGTGAAGGACGGCGTGGGTTCTTC. Its translation is CASSEGRRGFF.

Of note for this clonotype: One end of the junction does not line up with germline, which may come from a read error. V gene TRBV20-1 combines with J gene TRBJ2-1; D might be TRBD2 (5 bases). The CDR3 spans 13 residues. Per germline, CDR1 DFQATT and CDR2 SNEGSKA (reference sequence). The CDR3 here is CSPRALASHEQFF. CDR3 nucleotides: TGCAGTCCTAGAGCCCTAGCTTCCCATGAGCAGTTCTTC.